These 32 T cell receptor beta chains came from one sample sequenced in a study of T-cell memory formation after mild COVID-19. TCRdb re-derived calls from the 5' RACE reads in MiXCR, one entry per CDR3 protein. The table has approximately 250,000 distinct CDR3 sequences, over 15% seen once. Sequencing was done on a sample of PBMCs or a T cell subset sorted from them (not recorded which). These receptor sequences come from a man younger than 35 who had mild COVID-19 (a few samples of this study predate the infection). Cell type and time point are not known.

This clonotype was recorded at least ten times. This chain links TRBV6-2 or TRBV6-3 with TRBJ2-5; D is possibly TRBD2 (5 bases). Trimming took 6 bases from V and 5 from J, leaving 13 bases between them. The V gene's germline CDR1 is MNHEY and CDR2 SVGEGT. The CDR3 loop spans 13 amino acids. CDR3 residues: CASRPWTEETQYF. CDR3 bases: TGTGCCAGCAGACCGTGGACTGAGGAGACCCAGTACTTC.

This rearrangement joins TRBV5-1 to TRBJ2-3; D unresolved. The germline gives CDR1 SGHRS, CDR2 YFSETQ. This CDR3 comprises 14 residues. The ends were cut back, 5 bases at V and 5 bases at J, with 15 bases in the middle. In DNA form, the CDR3 reads TGCGCCAGCAGTGGAGATTCTCGGAGAGATACGCAGTATTTT. It yields the protein CASSGDSRRDTQYF.

This clonotype was detected ten times or more. This sequence joins TRBV7-6 and TRBJ1-1, with 8 positions matching TRBD1. The CDR3 extends over 14 amino acids. Germline V gene data show CDR1 as SGHVS and CDR2 as FNYEAQ. Trimming removed 2 bases from V and 1 base from J; junction bases left unmatched: 0. The CDR3 protein is CASSLQGANTEAFF. The DNA of the CDR3 is TGTGCCAGCAGCTTACAGGGGGCGAACACTGAAGCTTTCTTT. The whole variable domain, remainder taken from reference TRBV7-6 and TRBJ1-1, is GAGVSQSPRYKVTKRGQDVALRCDPISGHVSLYWYRQALGQGPEFLTYFNYEAQQDKSGLPNDRFSAERPEGSISTLTIQRTEQRDSAMYRCASSLQGANTEAFFGQGTRLTVV.

This clonotype was detected many times. V is TRBV12-3 or TRBV12-4 and J is TRBJ1-1; D unresolved. The CDR3 is 15 residues long. V lost 5 bases to trimming and J lost 0 bases, with 13 bases between them. CDR3 protein: CASSSQEGMNTEAFF. The DNA for the CDR3 is TGTGCCAGCAGTAGTCAGGAGGGCATGAACACTGAAGCTTTCTTT.

This sequence joins TRBV4-1 and TRBJ1-6; unclear D gene. Trimming removed 4 bases from V and 9 bases from J, with 10 bases in between. CDR1 is MGHRA, CDR2 YSYEKL, per germline. This CDR3 contains 13 residues. The CDR3 spells CASSPPGPSPLHF. As DNA, the CDR3 is TGCGCCAGCAGCCCCCCCGGTCCTTCACCCCTCCACTTT.

The genes are TRBV12-3 or TRBV12-4 and TRBJ2-3; TRBD1 agrees at 8 bases. With 6 bases clipped from V and 4 bases from J, the junction kept 9 bases outside the gene matches. This CDR3 comprises 15 residues. The CDR3 nucleotides are TGTGCCAGCAGGGCTTGGACAGGGTCGGCAGATACGCAGTATTTT. Protein product: CASRAWTGSADTQYF.

The V call is TRBV5-6, the J call TRBJ1-1, with 7 bases identical to TRBD1. Germline values: CDR1 SGHDT, CDR2 YYEEEE. The CDR3 is 13 amino acids. The V segment lost 3 bases and the J segment 7 bases; nucleotides outside the gene matches: 6. The CDR3 here is CASSYDRVGEAFF. The CDR3 coding sequence is TGTGCCAGCAGCTATGACAGGGTGGGTGAAGCTTTCTTT.

This clonotype was picked up many times. This sequence joins TRBV5-1 and TRBJ2-7, with D tentatively TRBD1 (6 bases). The CDR3 runs to 12 residues. Germline values: CDR1 SGHRS, CDR2 YFSETQ. V was clipped by 7 bases and J by 8 bases, with 16 bases between them. CDR3 region: CASRQDSTKQYF. The CDR3 coding sequence is TGCGCCAGCCGCCAGGACAGCACGAAGCAGTACTTC.

The V and J genes are TRBV5-1 and TRBJ2-1; 8 bases are shared with TRBD1. The CDR3 runs 15 residues. V shed 3 bases, J shed 4 bases, and the junction held 6 bases outside the gene matches. CDR1 and CDR2 from the germline V gene are SGHRS and YFSETQ. CDR3 in amino acids: CASSSGTGDYNEQFF. CDR3 bases: TGCGCCAGCAGCTCCGGGACAGGTGATTACAATGAGCAGTTCTTC.

The chain joins TRBV12-3 or TRBV12-4 to TRBJ2-2; D remains unclear. The ends were cut back, 2 bases at V and 4 bases at J, with 2 bases in the middle. CDR3 length: 12 amino acids. The CDR3 DNA reads TGTGCCAGCAGTTTATTCACCGGGGAGCTGTTTTTT. This codes for CASSLFTGELFF.

The chain uses TRBV7-9 and TRBJ1-5; 7 bases are a match to TRBD1. Germline CDR1 reads SEHNR; CDR2 reads FQNEAQ (reference sequence). V shed 5 bases and J 7 bases; nucleotides not matched to a gene: 11. The CDR3 is made up of 15 amino acids. The CDR3 nucleotides are TGTGCCAGCAGCCCCCTAACAGGGGTGGGGCAGCCCCAGCATTTT. Protein sequence: CASSPLTGVGQPQHF.

In its sample, this clonotype was seen a few times. The J gene is TRBJ1-1, the V gene TRBV6-2 or TRBV6-3; D is undetermined. CDR1 is MNHEY, CDR2 SVGEGT, per germline. The CDR3 is made up of 15 amino acids. V lost 2 bases and J 2 bases, leaving 12 bases between the germline ends. The CDR3, as DNA: TGTGCCAGCAGTTACCCTCTTCTGGGAAACACTGAAGCTTTCTTT. Protein sequence: CASSYPLLGNTEAFF.

This clonotype turned up a few times. The chain combines TRBV2 with TRBJ1-1; TRBD1 might be the D (5 bases). The CDR3 has 12 amino acids. V lost 7 bases and J lost 8, with 14 bases in between. The germline V gene encodes CDR1 SNHLY and CDR2 FYNNEI. The CDR3 protein is CASISARGEAFF. The DNA of the CDR3 is TGTGCCAGCATTAGTGCCCGGGGGGAAGCTTTCTTT. The full variable domain, its missing parts supplied by reference TRBV2 and TRBJ1-1, is EPEVTQTPSHQVTQMGQEVILRCVPISNHLYFYWYRQILGQKVEFLVSFYNNEISEKSEIFDDQFSVERPDGSNFTLKIRSTKLEDSAMYFCASISARGEAFFGQGTRLTVV.

The chain links TRBV4-1 to TRBJ2-3; 8 bases are a match to TRBD1. Germline CDR1 reads MGHRA; CDR2 reads YSYEKL. The CDR3 spans 15 residues. Losses at the gene ends were 0 bases for V and 6 bases for J; bases not matched to a gene: 5. CDR3 sequence: CASSQDDRGSDTQYF. The CDR3 bases are TGCGCCAGCAGCCAAGACGACAGGGGATCCGATACGCAGTATTTT.

There are a few counts of this clonotype. The chain links TRBV19 to TRBJ2-7; the D gene is possibly TRBD2 (6 bases). This CDR3 spans 14 amino acids. CDR1 is LNHDA and CDR2 is SQIVND in the germline V gene (reference sequence). Trimming stripped 2 bases from V and 0 bases from J, with 8 bases between. CDR3 region: CASSIRGNSYEQYF. DNA of the CDR3: TGTGCCAGTAGTATACGGGGGAACTCCTACGAGCAGTACTTC.

This clonotype was detected a few times. This chain joins TRBV5-1 and TRBJ2-3, with TRBD2 matching over 14 bases. The germline CDR1 and CDR2 sequences are SGHRS and YFSETQ. The CDR3 is 16 amino acids. V shed 4 bases and J 4 bases; nucleotides not matched to a gene: 5. For the CDR3, the DNA is TGCGCCAGCAGCGGGACTAGCGGGGGACGCGCAGATACGCAGTATTTT. Residues: CASSGTSGGRADTQYF.

This clonotype was counted only a few times. One end of the junction is discordant with germline, which a read error may explain. CDR3 in amino acids: CASSLARGGTEAFF. CDR3 DNA: TGCGCCAGCAGCTTGGCCCGAGGGGGGACTGAAGCTTTCTTT. This chain uses TRBV7-2 with TRBJ1-1; tentative D call: TRBD1 (6 bases). There are 14 residues in the CDR3. From germline, CDR1 is SGHTA and CDR2 FQGNSA.

This clonotype appeared many times. The chain couples TRBV25-1 to TRBJ1-6; TRBD1 matches 9 bases. The CDR3 has 14 residues. The V gene end was trimmed by 4 bases and the J gene end by 5 bases; junction bases not matched to a gene: 0. Germline V gene lookup returns CDR1 MGHDK and CDR2 SYGVNS. The CDR3 DNA follows: TGTGCCAGCAGTGGACAGGGGGATAATTCACCCCTCCACTTT. Residues: CASSGQGDNSPLHF.

The chain employs TRBV7-2 and TRBJ2-3, with 7 bases matching TRBD1. J was trimmed by 8 bases and V by 5 bases; bases with no gene match: 13. Germline V CDR1 and CDR2: SGHTA, FQGNSA. This CDR3 is built from 15 residues. The CDR3 protein is CASSPGDRDSVTQYF. CDR3 nucleotides: TGTGCCAGCAGCCCAGGGGACAGAGACTCAGTTACGCAGTATTTT.

J is TRBJ2-4 and V is TRBV18; D is ambiguous. The V and J ends lost 6 bases and 0 bases respectively, with 15 bases between them. The germline V gene has CDR1 KGHSH and CDR2 LQKENI. The CDR3 runs to 16 residues. This chain's CDR3 is CASSQRAGLAKNIQYF. For the CDR3, the DNA is TGTGCCAGCTCTCAACGGGCAGGCCTAGCCAAAAACATTCAGTACTTC.

The chain uses TRBV20-1 and TRBJ1-5, with a weak D call TRBD1 (6 bases). With 6 bases removed from V and 2 bases from J, the gap between germline ends came to 14 bases. Per germline, CDR1 DFQATT and CDR2 SNEGSKA (reference sequence). CDR3 size: 14 residues. As DNA, the CDR3 is TGCAGTGCCAACAGGGTCGGAGGCAATCAGCCCCAGCATTTT. Its translation is CSANRVGGNQPQHF.

This clonotype was detected many times. This chain uses TRBV4-1 with TRBJ1-1; no definite D call. The V gene lost 1 base and the J gene lost 0 bases, with 3 bases spanning the gap. Per the germline V gene, CDR1 is MGHRA and CDR2 is YSYEKL. There are 13 residues in the CDR3. The CDR3 loop is CASSQAVNTEAFF. The CDR3 nucleotides are TGCGCCAGCAGCCAAGCGGTGAACACTGAAGCTTTCTTT.

There are a few counts of this clonotype. This sequence joins TRBV29-1 and TRBJ1-2, with 7 bases fitting TRBD1. This CDR3 has 11 residues. J gave up 7 bases and V 1 base, and 0 bases lay outside the gene matches. CDR1 and CDR2 (germline): SQVTM, ANQGSEA. The CDR3 DNA follows: TGCAGCGTTGAAGGACAGGGTGGCTACACCTTC. Its translation is CSVEGQGGYTF. Combining the CDR3 with reference TRBV29-1 and TRBJ1-2 gives the whole variable domain SAVISQKPSRDICQRGTSLTIQCQVDSQVTMMFWYRQQPGQSLTLIATANQGSEATYESGFVIDKFPISRPNLTFSTLTVSNMSPEDSSIYLCSVEGQGGYTFGSGTRLTVV.

This clonotype turned up a few times. The chain is built from TRBV29-1 and TRBJ2-1, with 10 nucleotides matching TRBD1. This CDR3 is built from 14 residues. Germline V gives CDR1 SQVTM, CDR2 ANQGSEA. V was clipped by 3 bases and J by 8 bases; unmatched bases: 7. The CDR3 sequence is CSVERDRGFHEQFF. CDR3 DNA: TGCAGCGTTGAGCGGGACAGGGGTTTTCATGAGCAGTTCTTC.

This clonotype occurred many times. The chain joins TRBV7-2 to TRBJ2-5; 8 nucleotides line up with TRBD2. The length of the CDR3 is 14 residues. Unmatched junction bases numbered 3, after V lost 1 base and J lost 5 bases. CDR1 SGHTA and CDR2 FQGNSA come from the germline V gene. The CDR3 protein is CASSLGLARETQYF. CDR3 nucleotides: TGTGCCAGCAGCTTAGGACTAGCGAGGGAGACCCAGTACTTC.

The rearrangement links TRBV4-2 to TRBJ1-1; the D is unclear. Trimming pared 0 bases from V and 7 bases from J, leaving 9 bases between. The CDR3 loop spans 13 amino acids. Germline V lookup: CDR1 LGHNA, CDR2 YNFKEQ. The CDR3 region is CASSQDMEREAFF. The CDR3 DNA follows: TGTGCCAGCAGCCAAGATATGGAACGTGAAGCTTTCTTT.

In this sample, this clonotype turned up a few times. The CDR3 sequence is CASSFTGFYEQYF. The CDR3 nucleotides are TGTGCCAGCAGCTTCACAGGTTTCTACGAGCAGTACTTC. J is TRBJ2-7 and V is TRBV11-2, with a possible D match to TRBD1 (5 bases). V was shortened by 3 bases and J by 3 bases, with 9 bases between the two germline ends. CDR3 length: 13 residues. Germline CDR1 is SGHAT and CDR2 is FQNNGV.

This clonotype was found a few times. As DNA, the CDR3 is TGTGCCAGCAGTTACTCGACCCCCTCGACAGGGCCGGGAAACACCATATATTTT. It yields the protein CASSYSTPSTGPGNTIYF. The chain uses TRBV6-6 and TRBJ1-3, with 7 bases fitting TRBD1. V gave up 0 bases and J gave up 4 bases; unmatched junction bases: 12. Germline CDR1 and CDR2: MNHNY and SVGAGI (reference sequence). CDR3 length equals 18 residues.

This clonotype was seen only a few times. The J gene is TRBJ1-4, the V gene TRBV11-2; D uncertain. Trimming removed 1 base at V and 1 base at J, with 7 bases between. The CDR3 runs 15 residues. Per germline, CDR1 SGHAT and CDR2 FQNNGV. CDR3 coding DNA: TGTGCCAGCAGCTTAGGGATGCAAACTAATGAAAAACTGTTTTTT. The encoded protein is CASSLGMQTNEKLFF.

This chain connects TRBV12-3 or TRBV12-4 to TRBJ1-4; no definite D call. Trimming pared 5 bases from V and 7 bases from J, leaving 11 bases between. The length of the CDR3 is 13 residues. The CDR3 DNA is TGTGCCAGCAGTCCTACTTTTGGTGAAAAACTGTTTTTT. This sequence encodes CASSPTFGEKLFF.

The chain recombines TRBV21-1 with TRBJ1-5; TRBD1 is taken as the D call from the table, unchecked against the DNA. TRBV21-1 is a pseudogene locus. The CDR3 runs 16 residues. Here the CDR3 reads CASSKEIRQTNQPQHF. CDR3 in DNA: TGTGCCAGCAGCAAAGAAATACGACAGACCAATCAGCCCCAGCATTTT.

The chain employs TRBV4-2 and TRBJ1-6, with unresolved D. Trimming left V 1 base short and J 12 bases short, with 4 bases between. This CDR3 is 11 amino acids long. Germline assignment: CDR1 LGHNA and CDR2 YNFKEQ. CDR3 DNA sequence: TGTGCCAGCAGCCAAGTTGGACCCCTCCACTTT. Amino acids: CASSQVGPLHF.